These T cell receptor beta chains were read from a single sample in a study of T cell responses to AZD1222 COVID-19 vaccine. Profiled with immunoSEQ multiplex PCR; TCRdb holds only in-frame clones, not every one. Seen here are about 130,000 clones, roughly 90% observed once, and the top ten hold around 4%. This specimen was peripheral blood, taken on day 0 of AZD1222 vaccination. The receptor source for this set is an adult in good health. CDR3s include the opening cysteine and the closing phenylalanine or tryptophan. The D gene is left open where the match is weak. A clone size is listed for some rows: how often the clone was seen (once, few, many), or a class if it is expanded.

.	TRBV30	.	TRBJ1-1	TGTGCCTTGTTCAACACTGAAGCTTTCTTT	CALFNTEAFF
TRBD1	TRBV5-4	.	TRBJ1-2	TGTGCCACTCTAACAGGGACAGCTAACTATGGCTACACCTTC	CATLTGTANYGYTF
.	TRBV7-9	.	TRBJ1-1	TGTGCCAGCAGCTTACAAAACTTGGACCCAGGGTCGCGGGCTTTCTTT	CASSLQNLDPGSRAFF
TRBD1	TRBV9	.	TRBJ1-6	TGTGCCAGCAGCGTAGAGGCAGGGGGTAAAAAGTCACCCCTCCACTTT	CASSVEAGGKKSPLHF
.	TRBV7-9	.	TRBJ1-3	TGTGCCAGCGGTTTGTCTGGAAACACCATATATTTT	CASGLSGNTIYF
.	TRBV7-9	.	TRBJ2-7	TGTGCCAGCAGCTTAGATTCAGACCCCTACGAGCAGTACTTC	CASSLDSDPYEQYF
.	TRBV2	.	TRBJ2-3	TGTGCCAGCAGTTATGGGGTGGATACGCAGTATTTT	CASSYGVDTQYF
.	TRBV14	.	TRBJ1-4	TGTGCCAGCAGCCAACTTTTAGGTGAAAAACTGTTTTTT	CASSQLLGEKLFF
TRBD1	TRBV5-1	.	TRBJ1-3	TGCGCCAGCAGCTCCGGACAGGACGTGGACACCATATATTTT	CASSSGQDVDTIYF
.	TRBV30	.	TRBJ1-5	TGTGCCTGGAGTGCAATAGGGGGACAGCCCCAGCATTTT	CAWSAIGGQPQHF
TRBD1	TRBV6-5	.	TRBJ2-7	TGTGCCAGCACCCGACAGGGGGGTGAGCAGTACTTC	CASTRQGGEQYF
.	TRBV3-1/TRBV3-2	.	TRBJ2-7	TGTGCCAGCAGCCAAGGGGTGTCGAGAACCGAGCAGTACTTC	CASSQGVSRTEQYF
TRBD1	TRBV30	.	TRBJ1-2	TGTGCCTGGATTAGCAGGGGGGCTAACTATGGCTACACCTTC	CAWISRGANYGYTF
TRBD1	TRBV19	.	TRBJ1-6	TGTGCCAGCTCAATCAGACAGGGCGCCTATAATTCACCCCTCCACTTT	CASSIRQGAYNSPLHF
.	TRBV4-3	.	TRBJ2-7	TGCGCCAGCAGCCAAGATCCAGGGTCCGCCTACGAGCAGTACTTC	CASSQDPGSAYEQYF
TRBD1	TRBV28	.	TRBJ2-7	TGTGCCAGCAGCGCCCCGGGACAGGGGTACTACGAGCAGTACTTC	CASSAPGQGYYEQYF
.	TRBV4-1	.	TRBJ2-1	TGCGCCAGCAGCCAAGATTGGAATGAGCAGTTCTTC	CASSQDWNEQFF
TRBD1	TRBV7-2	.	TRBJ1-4	TGTGCCAGCAGCCCGATGGACAGGGGGAGTGAAAAACTGTTTTTT	CASSPMDRGSEKLFF
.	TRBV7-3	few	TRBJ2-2	TGTGCCAGCAGCTTGCAGGGGTTATTGGGCACCGGGGAGCTGTTTTTT	CASSLQGLLGTGELFF
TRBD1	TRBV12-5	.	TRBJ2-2	TGTGCTAGTGGTTTGGCCCAGAAGACAGGGGAGAACACCGGGGAGCTGTTTTTT	CASGLAQKTGENTGELFF
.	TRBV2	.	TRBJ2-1	TGTGCCAGCAGTGAATTCGTCAATGAGCAGTTCTTC	CASSEFVNEQFF
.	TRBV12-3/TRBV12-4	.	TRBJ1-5	TGTGCCAGCAGTTTAAATCAGCCCCAGCATTTT	CASSLNQPQHF
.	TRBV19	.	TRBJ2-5	TGTGCCAGTAAGGGGATCAATTCGTTACAAGAGACCCAGTACTTC	CASKGINSLQETQYF
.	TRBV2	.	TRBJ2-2	TGTGCCAGCAGTGAACCCAGGGGCCAGCACGGGGAGCTGTTTTTT	CASSEPRGQHGELFF
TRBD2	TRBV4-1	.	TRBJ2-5	TGCGCCAGCAGCCAAGAGGGTCTCGGTGGAGCGGGAGTAGGGGAGACCCAGTACTTC	CASSQEGLGGAGVGETQYF
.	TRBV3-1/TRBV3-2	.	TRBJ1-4	TGTGCCAGCAGCCAAGCTGAACGCCTGTTTTTT	CASSQAERLFF
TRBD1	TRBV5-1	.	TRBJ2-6	TGCGCCAGCAGCACCCGGGACAGGGCCTCTGGGGCCAACGTCCTGACTTTC	CASSTRDRASGANVLTF
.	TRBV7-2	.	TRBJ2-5	TGTGCCAGCAGCTTAGGGGTAGAAGAGACCCAGTACTTC	CASSLGVEETQYF
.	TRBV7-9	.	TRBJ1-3	TGTGCCAGCAGCTTCTCGGGGAACTCTGGAAACACCATATATTTT	CASSFSGNSGNTIYF
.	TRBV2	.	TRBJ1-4	TGTGCCAGCAGTGAATTCCGGCCAATCGGTCTTGCAACTAATGAAAAACTGTTTTTT	CASSEFRPIGLATNEKLFF
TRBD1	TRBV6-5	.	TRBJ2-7	TGTGCCAGCAGCCTTCAGGGGGCCTACGAGCAGTACTTC	CASSLQGAYEQYF
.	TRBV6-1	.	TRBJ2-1	TGTGCCAGCAGTGAGGACCGTGGAGAGCAGTTCTTC	CASSEDRGEQFF
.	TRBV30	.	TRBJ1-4	TGTGCCTGGAACGGGAGATGGGGGGAAAAACTGTTTTTT	CAWNGRWGEKLFF
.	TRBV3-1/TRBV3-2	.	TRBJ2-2	TGTGCCAGCAGCCAAGATAAGCAGGCTGGCGGGGAGCTGTTTTTT	CASSQDKQAGGELFF
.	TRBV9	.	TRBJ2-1	TGTGCCAGCAGCGGAGACGGGGGTGCCCTGTGGAATGAGCAGTTCTTC	CASSGDGGALWNEQFF
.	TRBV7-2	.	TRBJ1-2	TGTGCCAGCAGCCCAATAGGTTGGTTGAGCGGCTACACCTTC	CASSPIGWLSGYTF
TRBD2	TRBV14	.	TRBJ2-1	TGTGCCAGCAGCCAAGGGGTTGGTGCGGGGGGCTTATCCTACAATGAGCAGTTCTTC	CASSQGVGAGGLSYNEQFF
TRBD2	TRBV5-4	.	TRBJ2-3	TGTGCCAGCAGCTCCAGACTAGCGGGGGGTGTAGATACGCAGTATTTT	CASSSRLAGGVDTQYF
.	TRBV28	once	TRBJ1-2	TGTGCCAGCAGTGGCGGACAGCACTATGGCTACACCTTC	CASSGGQHYGYTF
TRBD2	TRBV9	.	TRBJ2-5	TGTGCCAGCAGCGTAACGGGACTAACACAAGAGACCCAGTACTTC	CASSVTGLTQETQYF
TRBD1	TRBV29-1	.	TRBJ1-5	TGCAGCGTCTCACAGGGGGCGCGTAGTCAGCCCCAGCATTTT	CSVSQGARSQPQHF
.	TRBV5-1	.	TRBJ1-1	TGCGCCAGCAGCTTGTTCCATGGTTCAGGCACTGAAGCTTTCTTT	CASSLFHGSGTEAFF
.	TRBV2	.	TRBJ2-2	TGTGCCAGCGCGGTTGACGCGAACACCGGGGAGCTGTTTTTT	CASAVDANTGELFF
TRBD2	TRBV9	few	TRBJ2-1	TGTGCCAGCAGCTCGGGACTAGCGGTCTCCTACAATGAGCAGTTCTTC	CASSSGLAVSYNEQFF
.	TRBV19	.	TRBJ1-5	TGTGCCAGTAGTACACAGGGTAATCAGCCCCAGCATTTT	CASSTQGNQPQHF
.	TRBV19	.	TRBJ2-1	TGTGCCAGTAGTATATCCCCAAGGGCCTCCAATGAGCAGTTCTTC	CASSISPRASNEQFF
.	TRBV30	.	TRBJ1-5	TGTGCCTGGAGTCAGGGAGGGTTTAACCTCAACCCCCAGCATTTT	CAWSQGGFNLNPQHF
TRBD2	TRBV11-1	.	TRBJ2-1	TGTGCCAGCAGCTGGGTAGCGGGGGGCATCAATGAGCAGTTCTTC	CASSWVAGGINEQFF
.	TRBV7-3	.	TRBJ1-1	TGTGCCAGCTCGCTGCGGGACGTGAACACTGAAGCTTTCTTT	CASSLRDVNTEAFF
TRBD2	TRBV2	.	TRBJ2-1	TGTGCCACTCTAGCGGGAGGTAACAATGAGCAGTTCTTC	CATLAGGNNEQFF
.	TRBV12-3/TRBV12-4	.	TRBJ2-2	TGTGCCAGCAGCCCCAGGTCCGGGGAGCTGTTTTTT	CASSPRSGELFF
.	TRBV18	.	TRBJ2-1	TGTGCCAGCTCACCACAAGGGGAAGGCAATGAGCAGTTCTTC	CASSPQGEGNEQFF
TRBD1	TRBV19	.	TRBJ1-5	TGTGCCAGTAGTACGGACAGGCCTGGGGATCAGCCCCAGCATTTT	CASSTDRPGDQPQHF
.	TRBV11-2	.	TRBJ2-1	TGTGCCAGCAGCCATGGGGGGAGCTCCTACAATGAGCAGTTCTTC	CASSHGGSSYNEQFF
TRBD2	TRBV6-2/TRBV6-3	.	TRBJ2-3	TGTGCCAGCAGTTCTGCCGGGACTAGCGGGGGCTTCACAGATACGCAGTATTTT	CASSSAGTSGGFTDTQYF